The 13 T cell receptor beta chains below were found in one sample sequenced in a study of T cell responses to AZD1222 COVID-19 vaccine. Method: immunoSEQ multiplex PCR; TCRdb's copy keeps in-frame clones and lacks some. Here the sample spans about 92,000 clones, 80% to 90% being singletons. This material consisted of peripheral blood, taken on day 0 of AZD1222 vaccination. The source of these receptors is an adult in good health.

The chain employs TRBV6-5 and TRBJ1-2; maybe TRBD1 (5 bases). In germline, CDR1 is MNHEY, CDR2 SVGAGI. The CDR3 is 15 amino acids. Trimming removed 6 bases from V and 6 bases from J, with 20 bases in between. The CDR3 sequence is CASSSIQVQLNGYTF. The CDR3 DNA reads as TGTGCCAGCAGCTCAATACAGGTTCAACTAAATGGCTACACCTTC.

The J gene is TRBJ1-2, the V gene TRBV30; 8 bases are a match to TRBD1. The CDR3 contains 15 residues. Germline loops: CDR1 GTSNPN, CDR2 SVGIG (reference sequence). V was clipped by 3 bases and J by 4 bases; unmatched bases: 10. The CDR3 spells CAWSLRQGLTYGYTF. In DNA form, the CDR3 reads TGTGCCTGGAGCCTAAGACAGGGGCTTACCTATGGCTACACCTTC. Complete variable domain (other parts from reference TRBV30 and TRBJ1-2): SQTIHQWPATLVQPVGSPLSLECTVEGTSNPNLYWYRQAAGRGLQLLFYSVGIGQISSEVPQNLSASRPQDRQFILSSKKLLLSDSGFYLCAWSLRQGLTYGYTFGSGTRLTVV.

The chain recombines TRBV12-3 or TRBV12-4 with TRBJ1-1; tentatively, D is TRBD1 (5 bases). V lost 6 bases and J lost 5, with 10 bases in between. The CDR3 extends over 12 amino acids. The chain's CDR3 is CASSYDRTEAFF. The CDR3 DNA follows: TGTGCCAGCAGCTACGACAGAACTGAAGCTTTCTTT.

The chain is built from TRBV6-5 and TRBJ2-7; D is undetermined. The CDR3 sequence is 13 residues long. Germline V gene data show CDR1 as MNHEY and CDR2 as SVGAGI. The V and J ends lost 6 bases and 6 bases respectively, with 15 bases between them. The CDR3 nucleotides are TGTGCCAGCAGGGAGACCGGTTTGGGCGAGCAGTACTTC. Protein product: CASRETGLGEQYF.

In DNA form, the CDR3 reads TGTGCCAGCAGCCAAGGGACCGGGGAGCTGTTTTTT. Translation gives CASSQGTGELFF. This chain connects TRBV7-3 to TRBJ2-2, with D uncertain. CDR1 SGHTA and CDR2 FQGTGA come from the germline V gene. The V end lost 5 bases, the J end lost 5 bases, and 6 bases lay between the germline ends. The CDR3 totals 12 residues.

J is TRBJ2-5 and V is TRBV4-3; possible D gene TRBD2, 5 bases. Trimming took off 0 bases at V and 4 bases at J, with 12 bases between the two ends. Per germline, CDR1 LGHNA and CDR2 YSLEER. The CDR3 totals 15 residues. CDR3 coding DNA: TGCGCCAGCAGCCAAGAGGAGACTATAAGAGAGACCCAGTACTTC. Translating gives CASSQEETIRETQYF.

This chain links TRBV18 with TRBJ1-4; TRBD1 is a possible D gene (5 bases). V shed 8 bases and J shed 5 bases, with 12 bases lying between them. CDR3 length: 13 amino acids. Germline V lookup: CDR1 KGHSH, CDR2 LQKENI. The CDR3 spells CASVAQANEKLFF. The CDR3 DNA follows: TGTGCCAGCGTAGCACAGGCCAATGAAAAACTGTTTTTT.

The rearrangement links TRBV19 to TRBJ2-1; the match to TRBD2 covers 12 bases. In germline, CDR1 is LNHDA, CDR2 SQIVND (reference sequence). CDR3 length: 16 amino acids. Losses at the gene ends were 2 bases for V and 8 bases for J; bases not matched to a gene: 7. CDR3 sequence reads: CASSISSSGGGDEQFF. CDR3 nucleotide sequence: TGTGCCAGTAGTATATCCTCTAGCGGGGGGGGAGATGAGCAGTTCTTC.

The chain uses TRBV9 and TRBJ1-3; no clear D. Per germline, CDR1 SGDLS and CDR2 YYNGEE. Trimming took 3 bases from V and 3 from J, leaving 10 bases between them. This CDR3 has 14 residues. In DNA form, the CDR3 reads TGTGCCAGCAGCGAACAAGGTAGTGGAAACACCATATATTTT. Residues: CASSEQGSGNTIYF.

This sequence joins TRBV24-1 and TRBJ2-3, with 7 positions matching TRBD2. Germline V lookup: CDR1 KGHDR, CDR2 SFDVKD. V dropped 2 bases and J dropped 2; count of bases not matched to a gene: 9. This CDR3 has 17 residues. This CDR3 is CATSDSKTGGPTDTQYF. The DNA for the CDR3 is TGTGCCACCAGTGATTCAAAAACGGGGGGACCCACAGATACGCAGTATTTT.

The CDR3 nucleotides are TGCGCCAGCAGCTTGAAAGCTAGCGGGGGGGGCACAGATACGCAGTATTTT. Translation gives CASSLKASGGGTDTQYF. V usage is TRBV5-1 and J usage is TRBJ2-3, with 12 bases aligning to TRBD2. The length of the CDR3 is 17 residues. Trimming removed 1 base from V and 1 base from J; junction bases left unmatched: 4. Germline CDR1 SGHRS, CDR2 YFSETQ.

In DNA, the CDR3 is TGTGCTCACCAGGGGGCCCACTCTGGGGCCAACGTCCTGACTTTC. It codes for CAHQGAHSGANVLTF. The chain combines TRBV27 with TRBJ2-6; TRBD1 matches 8 bases. The CDR3 has 15 residues. The germline V gene encodes CDR1 MNHEY and CDR2 SMNVEV (reference sequence).

V is TRBV19 and J is TRBJ1-3; D not certain. The germline V gene encodes CDR1 LNHDA and CDR2 SQIVND (reference sequence). Trimming removed 3 bases at V and 4 bases at J, with 25 bases between. The CDR3 contains 19 residues. The CDR3 DNA reads as TGTGCCAGTAGTATCCCCCTGGGTCTGGCCTCTCGCAGCGGAAACACCATATATTTT. This sequence encodes CASSIPLGLASRSGNTIYF.